This TCR beta chain was found in a study of cytomegalovirus exposure and HLA in healthy donors (dated by TCRdb to the late 2010s). At the level of the whole study: In an earlier analysis of some 610 of the donors, less than 350 Gb of sequence data and 120 million or so unique TCR beta sequences from 180 million or so T cells were reported. Typing coverage varied by locus: roughly 629-640 donors for A, B, C, DRB1 and DQB1; 522 for DQA1; over 600 for DPA1; approximately 470 for DPB1. Every repertoire in the discovery cohort had been generated on one and the same sequencing platform. In the later analysis, no new phenotypic data were used to find candidate immune exposures; instead, reliance was placed on TCR beta sequences and their occurrence across donors. To predict cytomegalovirus infection status, the study brought together high-throughput TCR immunosequencing, statistical association of individual TCRs with disease status, and machine learning. HLA typing covered class I and class II loci at four-digit resolution. The study aimed to test whether signatures of past pathogen exposure could be identified by cataloging public T cell receptors. Around 300 gigabases of sequencing data and approximately 93 million unique TCR sequences were included in an early release covering under 650 HLA-typed donors. Among the roughly 400 genotyped donors, 81% belonged to the genetic ancestry cluster associated with self-reported Caucasian donors. To study patterns of TCR occurrence, a later analysis re-analyzed previously published TCR beta repertoires from several hundred donors and added high-resolution HLA genotyping. Among around 400 genotyped donors of the cohort, an average of about 240,000 unique TCR beta nucleotide sequences was sequenced per donor, of which about 18% were non-productive. In an earlier analysis of 500 to 650 of the donors, high-throughput TCR beta sequencing was used to judge whether each TCR beta V gene segment behaved as functional or pseudogenic. Using immunosequencing, the study profiled T cell repertoires from fewer than 850 subjects and related those repertoires to cytomegalovirus serostatus. Roughly 5 DR-DQ haplotypes were handled as single units for association and clustering, since linkage in the cohort was strong. In addition to the first cohort of around 670 subjects, a separate validation cohort of 100 to 150 different subjects was used. A later genetic analysis took genome-wide SNP genotypes for about three fifths of the 666 donors and used that subset as a discovery cohort. Donor age, sex, ethnicity and CMV serostatus were compiled alongside the repertoire data. Summary of the overall study and its limitations: HLA typing was unavailable for some donors at each locus, so association tests used only the typed subset. The classifier was reported to diagnose cytomegalovirus status with high specificity and sensitivity in both the original cohort and the validation cohort. The study gave a list of over 150 TCR beta chains associated with cytomegalovirus. In vitro tests confirmed that a few of the cytomegalovirus-associated TCR beta chains recognize cytomegalovirus antigens. Most CMV-associated TCR beta chains appeared to be HLA-restricted in a later analysis, and the HLA associations seemed to be driven largely by CMV exposure. Broadly in line with IMGT annotations, most TCR beta V segments showed up in productive rearrangements about 90% or about 30% of the time in an earlier analysis of a few hundred of the donors. A later analysis associated 15,000 to 20,000 TCR beta sequences with specific HLA alleles at a false discovery rate of 0.05. In a later analysis, HLA-associated TCR beta chains were found to be more clonally expanded and to have lower generation probabilities than equally common non-associated chains. Over 15 rarely observed V segments, including chromosome 9 orphons, were excluded from the earlier analysis of about 500 of the donors because counts were too low. Some IMGT-functional V segments, including TRBV6-2 and TRBV6-3, could not be distinguished by the 87-base-pair reads and were therefore excluded. Across donors, most TCR sequences were observed very rarely, whereas some public TCRs were present in many individuals. In a later analysis, several top co-occurrence clusters were reported to appear linked to parvovirus B19, influenza, CMV and Epstein-Barr virus. The authors suggested that the approach could potentially be extended to other disease states and immunological phenotypes. The presence/absence analyses assumed that sequencing depth was roughly uniform across donors, and that assumption may not be true. Linkage disequilibrium might explain the correlated functional status among segregating V segments, but an unknown experimental factor could not be excluded. CMV serostatus was the only immune exposure information available for the cohort. A cluster of highly shared sequence variants was judged likely to be a technical artifact of the sequencing pipeline. A later analysis found that TCR association rates varied across HLA loci, with DRB1 alleles showing the most associated TCRs and HLA-C alleles the fewest. According to a later genetic analysis, donors in an Asian-associated ancestry cluster had fewer N-insertions in productive TCRs than the approximately 650-donor mean. Strong co-occurrence of HLA alleles, especially DR and DQ, made assigning TCR associations to individual alleles difficult. A further reported finding was that TCR beta sequences accurately predicted the HLA-A and HLA-B alleles for most subjects in the first cohort. This cohort had only TCR beta chains sequenced, and the lack of alpha or paired-chain data limited which features could be detected. A later genetic analysis associated a missense DCLRE1C variant with V-gene and J-gene trimming of TCR beta chains, and an independent cohort replicated the association.

The CDR3 holds 16 amino acids from the cysteine to the phenylalanine. Just CDR3 DNA is preserved here, 48 bases in frame from base 1. CDR1 and CDR2 are read off the germline V gene (reference sequence) as SEHNR and FQNEAQ. Trimmed from V: 4 bases; trimmed from J: 3 bases; junction bases lacking a gene match: 7. The cohort was made up of roughly 670 healthy bone marrow donors. All cohort members were sampled while nominally healthy, although unrecorded immune exposures were likely present. The donor was CMV seronegative and was included in the group of around 320 seronegative cohort members. Each donor provided a peripheral blood sample, and peripheral blood mononuclear cells were used for TCR beta sequencing. The Qiagen DNeasy Blood Extraction Kit was used to extract genomic DNA from the blood cell samples. Library preparation employed the immunoSEQ multiplex PCR assay. For the multiplex PCR, a mixture combining 60 forward primers for TCR Vbeta segments and 13 reverse primers for TCR Jbeta segments was used. The CDR3 region of rearranged TCR beta genes was amplified from genomic DNA by a multiplex PCR assay. The amplified TCR beta libraries were sequenced on the Illumina HiSeq System as 87-base-pair reads. The original pipeline was this. A later analysis tallied 75 million to 95 million unique TCR beta chains across the 610 or so repertoires, and about 12 million of those chains were shared by two or more donors. A nearest-neighbor algorithm error-corrected the raw reads and collapsed the reads into unique sequences, merging closely related sequences to remove PCR and sequencing errors. CDR3 sequences were aligned to IMGT reference sequences to assign V, D and J gene segments. For a sequence to be retained, a match of at least six nucleotides was required to both a V gene segment and a J gene segment. A rearrangement was called productive if the CDR3 had no stop codons and remained in frame with V and J, and every other rearrangement was called non-productive. Following IMGT convention, CDR3 was defined as the stretch from the second conserved V-encoded cysteine to the conserved J-encoded phenylalanine. The earlier analysis of 500 to 650 of the donors excluded any sequence lacking an unambiguous match to a single V gene segment. An earlier analysis of fewer than 750 of the donors classified V segments as functional when productive rearrangements were above 56.7% and as segregating when the standard deviation between donors was above 5%. To diagnose cytomegalovirus status from the catalog of TCR beta chain sequences, a statistical classification framework was built. A later analysis assigned V and J genes by comparing TCR nucleotide sequences with IMGT/GENE-DB human TR gene sequences. In a later analysis, CDR3 sequences and most-parsimonious VDJ recombination scenarios were assigned using the TCRdist pipeline. In a later analysis, each TCR beta chain was defined by its CDR3 amino acid sequence together with its V-gene family, and reads lacking a unique V-gene family were excluded. To address suspected cross-contamination and a sequencing artifact, a later analysis removed 592 highly shared, low-generation-probability nucleotide sequences. In a later analysis, a clonal expansion index was calculated for each public chain from normalized within-repertoire ranks of inferred template counts. In a later analysis, generation probabilities were computed with a VDJ recombination model fitted to out-of-frame rearrangements, and the resulting probabilities were checked against IGoR. In a later analysis, hypergeometric tests were used to score TCR-TCR, TCR-HLA and TCR-CMV co-occurrence, with a repertoire-size bias correction applied to TCR pairs. A later analysis estimated false discovery rates by permuting HLA or CMV assignments 20 times. In a later analysis, co-occurring TCRs were grouped using DBSCAN, and TCRdist sequence similarity was added for clustering within HLA-allele-positive subsets. For co-occurrence clustering, repertoires with fewer than 30,000 or more than 120,000 public chains were excluded, along with four or five repertoires with anomalous nucleotide sharing. The clones in this table, taken by TCRdb from immuneACCESS, are in-frame only. Not every clone is retained; where verified, under half of the shortfall comes from an unresolved V gene, and the cause of the rest is unknown. Clone size and V and J calls were adopted from that table, with D and trimming inferred from the DNA. The table for this sample shows 100,000 to 150,000 clones. Roughly 1.7% of the sample comes from the top ten.

Note on this clone: The antigen it recognizes is unknown.

The TCR sequence derives from a man aged 18 to 29 in good health and CMV-seronegative. Sequenced input: PBMCs. The chain employs TRBV7-9 and TRBJ1-2; 11 of the junction bases match TRBD1. In nucleotide form, the sequence is TGTGCCAGCAGCTCTAAGAGGGGACAGGGGGACTATGGCTACACCTTC. Its product reads: CASSSKRGQGDYGYTF. Reference TRBV7-9 and TRBJ1-2 genes cover what lies past the CDR3, so the full variable domain is DTGVSQNPRHKITKRGQNVTFRCDPISEHNRLYWYRQTLGQGPEFLTYFQNEAQLEKSRLLSDRFSAERPKGSFSTLEIQRTEQGDSAMYLCASSSKRGQGDYGYTFGSGTRLTVV.